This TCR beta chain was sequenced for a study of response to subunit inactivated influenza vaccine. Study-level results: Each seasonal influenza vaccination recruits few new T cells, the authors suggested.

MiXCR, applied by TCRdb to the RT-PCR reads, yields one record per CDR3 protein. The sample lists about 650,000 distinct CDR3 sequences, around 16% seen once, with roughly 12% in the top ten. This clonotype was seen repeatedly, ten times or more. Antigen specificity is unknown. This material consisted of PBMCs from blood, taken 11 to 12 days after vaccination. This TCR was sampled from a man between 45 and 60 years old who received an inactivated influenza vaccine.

The CDR3 DNA sequence: TGTGCCAGCAGCACCGGACAGGCATATGGCTACACCTTC. This gives the protein CASSTGQAYGYTF. The V and J genes are TRBV12-3 or TRBV12-4 and TRBJ1-2; 7 bases match TRBD1. V gave up 6 bases and J gave up 5 bases; unmatched junction bases: 6. This CDR3 is built from 13 residues.